The 28 T cell receptor beta chains below were found in one sample sequenced in a study of blood T cell repertoires in COVID-19. Profiling relied on immunoSEQ multiplex PCR, and the TCRdb table lists in-frame clones only, not all of them. The table includes 200,000 or so clones, around 84% detected once. Sequenced sample: peripheral blood. These receptors all stem from a man aged 25 to 40 with active or convalescent COVID-19.

The CDR3 region has the DNA TGTGCCAGCAGTTATAGATGCTACGAGCAGTACGTC. It specifies CASSYRCYEQYV. The V gene is TRBV6-5, the J gene TRBJ2-7; unclear D gene. The CDR3 contains 12 residues. Trimming took off 3 bases at V and 3 bases at J, with 6 bases between the two ends. From germline, CDR1 is MNHEY and CDR2 SVGAGI.

V and J are TRBV5-1 and TRBJ2-1, with TRBD1 identical over 8 bases. V lost 2 bases and J lost 7; bases outside the gene matches: 5. Germline values: CDR1 SGHRS, CDR2 YFSETQ. This CDR3 contains 14 residues. This chain's CDR3 is CASSFWTGLNEQFF. CDR3 DNA sequence: TGCGCCAGCAGCTTCTGGACAGGGCTGAATGAGCAGTTCTTC.

V gene TRBV9 combines with J gene TRBJ2-2, with TRBD1 identical over 9 bases. Germline V CDR1 and CDR2: SGDLS, YYNGEE. The V segment lost 4 bases and the J segment 6 bases; nucleotides outside the gene matches: 4. The CDR3 runs 14 residues. In DNA form, the CDR3 reads TGTGCCAGCAGCCCCACAGGGGGCCCCGGGGAGCTGTTTTTT. Its protein product is CASSPTGGPGELFF.

The J gene is TRBJ2-5, the V gene TRBV18; 10 positions match TRBD2. Unmatched junction bases numbered 4, after V lost 4 bases and J lost 2 bases. The germline V gene encodes CDR1 KGHSH and CDR2 LQKENI. The CDR3 contains 15 residues. The CDR3 is CASSLGTSEQETQYF. The CDR3 DNA reads as TGTGCCAGCTCACTCGGGACTAGCGAACAAGAGACCCAGTACTTC. Using reference TRBV18 and TRBJ2-5 for the parts outside the CDR3, the full variable domain is NAGVMQNPRHLVRRRGQEARLRCSPMKGHSHVYWYRQLPEEGLKFMVYLQKENIIDESGMPKERFSAEFPKEGPSILRIQQVVRGDSAAYFCASSLGTSEQETQYFGPGTRLLVL.

The CDR3 reads CASSLSPEQGLGGELFF. The DNA for the CDR3 is TGTGCCAGCAGCCTCTCCCCGGAGCAGGGGCTCGGCGGGGAGCTGTTTTTT. The chain has TRBV14 and TRBJ2-2, with a possible D match to TRBD1 (6 bases). From germline, CDR1 is SGHDN and CDR2 FVKESK. CDR3 size: 17 residues. V lost 4 bases and J 7 bases, leaving 22 bases between the germline ends.

The chain combines TRBV6-4 with TRBJ2-5; 7 bases align to TRBD2. Germline V lookup: CDR1 MRHNA, CDR2 SNTAGT. The trim removed 6 bases at V and 1 base at J, leaving 8 bases unmatched. The CDR3 sequence is 15 residues long. CDR3 protein: CASSETASGQETQYF. The DNA of the CDR3 is TGTGCCAGCAGCGAGACCGCTAGCGGCCAAGAGACCCAGTACTTC.

Only one count was recorded for this clone. This chain links TRBV10-3 with TRBJ2-7, with TRBD2 matching 9 bases. The V gene end was trimmed by 4 bases and the J gene end by 0 bases; junction bases not matched to a gene: 4. The CDR3 extends over 15 amino acids. In germline, CDR1 is ENHRY, CDR2 SYGVKD. CDR3 nucleotide sequence: TGTGCCATCAGTGGGGATAGCGGGAGCTCCTACGAGCAGTACTTC. As protein: CAISGDSGSSYEQYF.

The chain employs TRBV3-1 (or the pseudogene TRBV3-2) and TRBJ2-1; TRBD2 matches at 12 bases. With 4 bases clipped from V and 7 bases from J, the junction kept 5 bases outside the gene matches. Germline CDR1 reads LGHDT; CDR2 reads YNNKEL (reference sequence). The CDR3 has 15 amino acids. The CDR3 DNA reads as TGTGCCAGCAGCCTTGGACTAGCGGGACTTAATGAGCAGTTCTTC. Its translation is CASSLGLAGLNEQFF.

This clone is a singleton in its sample. The V and J genes are TRBV6-6 and TRBJ1-6; no definite D call. Germline V gives CDR1 MNHNY, CDR2 SVGAGI (reference sequence). Trimming left V 0 bases short and J 5 bases short, with 5 bases between. This CDR3 is built from 14 residues. The chain's CDR3 is CASSYSEDNSPLHF. CDR3 nucleotide sequence: TGTGCCAGCAGTTACTCGGAGGATAATTCACCCCTCCACTTT.

This clone was observed a single time. The chain combines TRBV19 with TRBJ1-1; tentative D call: TRBD1 (5 bases). CDR1 is LNHDA and CDR2 is SQIVND in the germline V gene (reference sequence). The CDR3 contains 15 residues. V was cut by 7 bases and J by 3 bases, with 18 bases left in between. The CDR3 DNA is TGTGCCAGTATGGGGCTAGGCACGGGGGACACTGAAGCTTTCTTT. Residues: CASMGLGTGDTEAFF.

The genes are TRBV19 and TRBJ1-5, with D perhaps matching TRBD1 (6 bases). V was clipped by 6 bases and J by 2 bases, with 20 bases between them. The CDR3 totals 17 residues. CDR1 and CDR2 (germline): LNHDA, SQIVND (reference sequence). CDR3 sequence reads: CASSPILDSVGNQPQHF. The CDR3 DNA reads TGTGCCAGTAGCCCCATCTTGGACAGCGTAGGCAATCAGCCCCAGCATTTT.

The chain recombines TRBV28 with TRBJ2-4; 10 nucleotides line up with TRBD2. V was pared by 4 bases and J by 6 bases, with 12 bases of the junction left unmatched. The CDR3 has 17 amino acids. Germline CDR1 MDHEN, CDR2 SYDVKM. The CDR3 loop is CASSSPQAGGRGNIQYF. The CDR3 DNA reads TGTGCCAGCAGTTCCCCCCAAGCGGGGGGGCGGGGAAACATTCAGTACTTC.

V usage is TRBV6-6 and J usage is TRBJ1-1, with 8 bases fitting TRBD1. V shed 6 bases and J 1 base; nucleotides not matched to a gene: 4. CDR1 and CDR2 from the germline V gene are MNHNY and SVGAGI (reference sequence). The CDR3 loop spans 14 amino acids. The CDR3 nucleotides read TGTGCCAGCAGCCCGGACAGGGCGAACACTGAAGCTTTCTTT. Translated, it gives CASSPDRANTEAFF.

The V call is TRBV2, the J call TRBJ2-7; TRBD1 might be the D (5 bases). This CDR3 is 13 amino acids long. Germline assignment: CDR1 SNHLY and CDR2 FYNNEI. V shed 3 bases and J shed 2 bases, with 8 bases lying between them. CDR3 protein: CASSDGAPYEQYF. CDR3 coding DNA: TGTGCCAGCAGTGATGGGGCCCCCTACGAGCAGTACTTC.

The chain combines TRBV3-1 (or the pseudogene TRBV3-2) with TRBJ1-1; D remains ambiguous. V was pared by 4 bases and J by 3 bases, with 12 bases between. The length of the CDR3 is 14 residues. CDR1 and CDR2 from the germline V gene are LGHDT and YNNKEL (reference sequence). The CDR3 region is CASSPLLGDTEAFF. The CDR3 nucleotides are TGTGCCAGCAGCCCCCTCCTGGGAGACACTGAAGCTTTCTTT.

J is TRBJ1-4 and V is TRBV25-1; tentatively, D is TRBD1 (6 bases). Germline CDR1 and CDR2: MGHDK and SYGVNS. Trimming cost V 0 bases and J 8 bases, with 22 bases left between them. The CDR3 covers 18 residues. Here the CDR3 DNA reads TGTGCCAGCAGTGAATATAGTCCAAATGGGGGGGCGGAAGAAAAACTGTTTTTT. Translation gives CASSEYSPNGGAEEKLFF.

The chain uses TRBV19 and TRBJ1-1, with TRBD1 matching 11 bases. The length of the CDR3 is 14 residues. Unmatched junction bases numbered 1, after V lost 1 base and J lost 6 bases. The germline V gene has CDR1 LNHDA and CDR2 SQIVND (reference sequence). The CDR3 protein is CASSIGTGGPEAFF. The CDR3 region has the DNA TGTGCCAGTAGTATAGGGACAGGGGGCCCTGAAGCTTTCTTT.

CDR3: CASSETSTGPQHF. For the CDR3, the DNA is TGTGCCAGCAGTGAAACGTCCACGGGACCCCAGCATTTT. The rearrangement joins TRBV6-4 to TRBJ1-5; no clear D gene. The CDR3 sequence is 13 residues long. V lost 3 bases and J 10 bases, leaving 13 bases between the germline ends. Germline V gives CDR1 MRHNA, CDR2 SNTAGT.

This chain links TRBV19 with TRBJ2-3; D remains unclear. V dropped 4 bases and J dropped 4 bases, with 18 bases sitting between them. Germline values: CDR1 LNHDA, CDR2 SQIVND (reference sequence). The CDR3 spans 16 residues. The CDR3 loop reads CASSSAISRTPDTQYF. Written as DNA, the CDR3 is TGTGCCAGTAGTAGTGCTATATCAAGAACTCCAGATACGCAGTATTTT.

The chain uses TRBV18 and TRBJ2-5, with TRBD1 matching over 7 bases. The V gene's germline CDR1 is KGHSH and CDR2 LQKENI. The CDR3 has 15 residues. Trimming took 0 bases from V and 1 from J; bases not matched to a gene: 2. CDR3 sequence (DNA): TGTGCCAGCTCACCACCGTACAGGGGCCAAGAGACCCAGTACTTC. Translation: CASSPPYRGQETQYF. The full variable domain, completed using reference TRBV18 and TRBJ2-5, is NAGVMQNPRHLVRRRGQEARLRCSPMKGHSHVYWYRQLPEEGLKFMVYLQKENIIDESGMPKERFSAEFPKEGPSILRIQQVVRGDSAAYFCASSPPYRGQETQYFGPGTRLLVL.

The J gene is TRBJ2-7, the V gene TRBV10-3, with D perhaps TRBD2 (5 bases). The germline V and J ends were trimmed by 0 bases and 5 bases, with 14 bases remaining between them. CDR1 and CDR2 (germline): ENHRY, SYGVKD. This CDR3 has 15 residues. The CDR3 DNA sequence: TGTGCCATCAGTGAGTCACGCGATGGAGGCGACGAGCAGTACGTC. Protein: CAISESRDGGDEQYV.

This clone has only a few counts. The V and J genes are TRBV6-4 and TRBJ2-3, with 10 bases identical to TRBD2. V gave up 2 bases and J gave up 0 bases; unmatched junction bases: 8. Germline V gene sequence: CDR1 MRHNA, CDR2 SNTAGT. CDR3 size: 18 residues. The chain's CDR3 is CASSDQNSGGPSTDTQYF. The CDR3 DNA reads as TGTGCCAGCAGTGACCAGAATAGCGGGGGGCCGAGCACAGATACGCAGTATTTT.

The CDR3 region has the DNA TGTGCCAGCTCAGCCACACAGGGGGCCAACGAGCAGTACGTC. It codes for CASSATQGANEQYV. V is TRBV18 and J is TRBJ2-7; 9 bases are a match to TRBD1. Germline CDR1 and CDR2: KGHSH and LQKENI. The ends lost 5 bases at V and 5 bases at J; junction bases unmatched: 7. The CDR3 length is 14 residues.

This chain uses TRBV2 with TRBJ1-4; D gene unclear. The CDR3 totals 13 residues. The germline gives CDR1 SNHLY, CDR2 FYNNEI. V was cut by 7 bases and J by 0 bases, with 6 bases left in between. The CDR3 sequence: CASISATNEKLFF. In nucleotides, the CDR3 is TGTGCCAGCATCAGTGCAACTAATGAAAAACTGTTTTTT. Full variable domain (remainder filled in from reference TRBV2 and TRBJ1-4): EPEVTQTPSHQVTQMGQEVILRCVPISNHLYFYWYRQILGQKVEFLVSFYNNEISEKSEIFDDQFSVERPDGSNFTLKIRSTKLEDSAMYFCASISATNEKLFFGSGTQLSVL.

The genes are TRBV27 and TRBJ2-2; D possibly corresponds to TRBD1 (5 bases). The CDR3 runs to 15 residues. V was cut by 6 bases and J by 6 bases, with 17 bases left in between. Germline CDR1 and CDR2: MNHEY and SMNVEV (reference sequence). The CDR3 region is CASRGQGGFPGELFF. DNA of the CDR3: TGTGCCAGCAGGGGGCAAGGCGGTTTCCCCGGGGAGCTGTTTTTT.

The chain employs TRBV4-2 and TRBJ1-1, with D possibly being TRBD1 (6 bases). CDR1 is LGHNA, CDR2 YNFKEQ, per germline. Trimming left V 2 bases short and J 2 bases short, with 9 bases between. The CDR3 is made up of 14 amino acids. Here the CDR3 DNA reads TGTGCCAGCAGCCAACAGACAGGCAACACTGAAGCTTTCTTT. Protein: CASSQQTGNTEAFF.

The table lists this clone with a few counts. The V call is TRBV6-5, the J call TRBJ1-3; no reliable D call. The CDR3 is 11 amino acids. V was clipped by 7 bases and J by 4 bases, with 5 bases between them. The germline V gene encodes CDR1 MNHEY and CDR2 SVGAGI. The CDR3 loop reads CASNQGNTIYF. The CDR3 DNA is TGTGCCAGCAATCAAGGAAACACCATATATTTT.

The rearrangement joins TRBV6-1 to TRBJ2-7, with 14 bases aligning to TRBD2. From germline, CDR1 is MNHNS and CDR2 SASEGT. The V segment lost 6 bases and the J segment 4 bases; nucleotides outside the gene matches: 5. This CDR3 comprises 15 residues. As DNA, the CDR3 is TGTGCCAGCAGCCGGACTAGCGGGGGGACTTACGAGCAGTACGTC. Its protein is CASSRTSGGTYEQYV.